This T cell receptor (beta chain) was identified during a study of T cell clones after liver transplantation. V lost 4 bases to trimming and J lost 1 base; unmatched junction nucleotides: 8. The CDR3 is 15 amino acids. Germline CDR1 and CDR2: SGHRS and YFSETQ. Clones were sequenced by immunoSEQ multiplex PCR, and TCRdb holds only the in-frame ones, with some missing. Altogether roughly 23,000 clones are present, under 95% being singletons, with the ten largest covering around a quarter. The specimen was CD8+ T cells from blood, collected less than 27 months after liver transplant. This TCR was recovered from a human patient who received a liver transplant. Some T cells may be provided by the graft donor. V is TRBV5-1 and J is TRBJ2-7, with 7 positions matching TRBD1. The CDR3 loop is CASSLRTGESYEQYF. CDR3 sequence (DNA): TGCGCCAGCAGCCTCCGGACAGGCGAATCCTACGAGCAGTACTTC.